A selection of T cell receptor beta chains follows, all from one sample in a study of Graves' ophthalmopathy and Graves' hyperthyroidism. MiXCR, applied by TCRdb to the multiplex PCR reads, yields one record per CDR3 protein. Among approximately 700,000 distinct CDR3 sequences, 35% to 50% were seen once, and the ten largest hold 44%. Sequencing was carried out using peripheral blood. These receptors were obtained from an adult man with Graves' ophthalmopathy. The CDR3 runs from the conserved cysteine through the conserved F or W. D genes are given only for firm matches. Part of the rows lack a size; the others show once, few, many or a class for expanded clones.

CASSFRATGHEQYF TGTGCCAGCAGTTTCAGGGCAACCGGTCACGAGCAGTACTTC TRBJ2-7 TRBV28 . .
CASSEGPGDQPQHF TGCGCCAGCAGTGAAGGACCGGGAGATCAGCCCCAGCATTTT TRBJ1-5 TRBV10-1 . many
CAIRKGSYEQYF TGTGCCATCAGAAAAGGTTCCTACGAGCAGTACTTC TRBJ2-7 TRBV10-3 . .
CASSLNRGRRSNQPQHF TGTGCCAGCAGCTTAAACAGGGGAAGAAGGAGCAATCAGCCCCAGCATTTT TRBJ1-5 TRBV7-3 TRBD1 .
CSAQVGDGNQPQHF TGCAGTGCCCAGGTGGGGGACGGCAATCAGCCCCAGCATTTT TRBJ1-5 TRBV20-1 . many
CSVGEGMNTEAFF TGCAGCGTGGGCGAGGGAATGAACACTGAAGCTTTCTTT TRBJ1-1 TRBV29-1 . .
CASSLDRYNEKLFF TGTGCCAGCTCTCTGGACAGATACAATGAAAAACTGTTTTTT TRBJ1-4 TRBV14 . many
CAISALAGDQETQYF TGTGCCATCAGTGCACTAGCGGGGGACCAAGAGACCCAGTACTTC TRBJ2-5 TRBV10-3 TRBD2 .
CASRDQDRESPLHF TGTGCCAGTAGGGACCAGGACAGGGAGTCACCCCTCCACTTT TRBJ1-6 TRBV19 TRBD1 .
CASSLTEGLRNQPQHF TGTGCCAGCAGTTTAACAGAGGGGTTACGCAATCAGCCCCAGCATTTT TRBJ1-5 TRBV25-1 . few
CASSLGQMSTNEKLFF TGTGCCAGCAGCTTAGGACAGATGTCAACTAATGAAAAACTGTTTTTT TRBJ1-4 TRBV7-2 . many
CSAEVLGLAGGTKTQYF TGCAGTGCTGAGGTTCTAGGACTAGCGGGGGGGACGAAGACCCAGTACTTC TRBJ2-5 TRBV20-1 TRBD2 .
CASSPSEEGTDTQYF TGTGCCAGCAGTCCTAGCGAGGAGGGCACAGATACGCAGTATTTT TRBJ2-3 TRBV2 . .
CASMGGEFTGELFF TGTGCCAGCATGGGGGGAGAATTTACCGGGGAGCTGTTTTTT TRBJ2-2 TRBV2 . .
CASSQEVGVGNTIYF TGTGCCAGCAGCCAAGAGGTCGGGGTTGGAAACACCATATATTTT TRBJ1-3 TRBV14 . many
CSASPILGGGAYEQYF TGCAGTGCTAGCCCCATTTTGGGGGGGGGAGCCTACGAGCAGTACTTC TRBJ2-7 TRBV20-1 TRBD2 .